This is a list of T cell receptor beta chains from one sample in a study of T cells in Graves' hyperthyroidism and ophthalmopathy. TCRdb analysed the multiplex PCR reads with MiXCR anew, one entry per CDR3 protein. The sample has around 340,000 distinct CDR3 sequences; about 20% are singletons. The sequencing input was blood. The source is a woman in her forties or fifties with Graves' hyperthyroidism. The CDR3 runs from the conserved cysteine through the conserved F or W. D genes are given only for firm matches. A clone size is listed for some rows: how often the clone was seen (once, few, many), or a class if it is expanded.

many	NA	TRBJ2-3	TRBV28	CASSLSSPDTQYF	TGTGCCAGCAGTTTAAGCTCCCCAGATACGCAGTATTTT
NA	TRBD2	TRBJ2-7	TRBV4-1	CASSQDQPASGSYEQYF	TGCGCCAGCAGCCAAGATCAACCGGCTAGCGGGAGCTACGAGCAGTACTTC
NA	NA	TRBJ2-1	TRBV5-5	CASSLWGSYNEQFF	TGTGCCAGCAGCTTGTGGGGATCCTACAATGAGCAGTTCTTC
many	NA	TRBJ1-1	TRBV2	CARSRTQRENTEAFF	TGTGCCAGAAGCCGGACACAGAGGGAGAACACTGAAGCTTTCTTT
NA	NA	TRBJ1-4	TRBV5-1	CASSLRTATNEKLFF	TGCGCCAGCAGCTTGAGGACGGCAACTAATGAAAAACTGTTTTTT
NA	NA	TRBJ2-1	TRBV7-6	CASSVMASGHNEQFF	TGTGCCAGCAGCGTGATGGCGAGCGGGCACAATGAGCAGTTCTTC
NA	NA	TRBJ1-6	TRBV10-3	CAISEGVGDSPLHF	TGTGCCATCAGTGAGGGCGTTGGGGATTCACCCCTCCACTTT
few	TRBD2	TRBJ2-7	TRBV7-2	CASSGTLSSGRPTSYEQYF	TGTGCCAGCAGCGGAACACTCTCCAGCGGGAGGCCTACCTCCTACGAGCAGTACTTC
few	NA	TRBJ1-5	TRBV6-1	CATIKGSNQPQHF	TGTGCCACCATAAAGGGCAGCAATCAGCCCCAGCATTTT
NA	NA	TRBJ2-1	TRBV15	CATSRGGGRGRLDNEQFF	TGTGCCACCAGCAGAGGGGGCGGTCGGGGGCGATTGGACAATGAGCAGTTCTTC
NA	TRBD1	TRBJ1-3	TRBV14	CASSQLGQTASGNTIYF	TGTGCCAGCAGCCAACTGGGACAGACCGCCTCTGGAAACACCATATATTTT
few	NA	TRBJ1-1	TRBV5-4	CASSSVPDTEAFF	TGTGCCAGCAGCTCGGTCCCCGACACTGAAGCTTTCTTT
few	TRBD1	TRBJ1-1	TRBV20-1	CSAGDRPNTEAFF	TGCAGTGCTGGGGACAGGCCGAACACTGAAGCTTTCTTT
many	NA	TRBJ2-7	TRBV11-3	CASSSRDYEQYF	TGTGCCAGCAGCTCCCGAGACTACGAGCAGTACTTC
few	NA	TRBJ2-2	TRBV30	CAWSTAGELFF	TGTGCCTGGAGTACGGCCGGGGAGCTGTTTTTT
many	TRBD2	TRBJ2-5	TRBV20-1	CSADRGDLEETQYF	TGCAGTGCGGATCGGGGGGACTTGGAAGAGACCCAGTACTTC
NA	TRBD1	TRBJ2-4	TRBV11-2	CASSFFGTALAKNIQYF	TGTGCCAGCAGCTTTTTCGGGACAGCCTTAGCCAAAAACATTCAGTACTTC